Given below is one TCR beta chain in context. Trimming removed 4 bases from V and 0 bases from J, with 18 bases in between. This CDR3 has 17 amino acids. Germline V CDR1 and CDR2: SGHTA, FQGTGA. Regions amplified from RNA transcripts were the TCR beta CDR3 regions. Primed by the HTBI set, a first-round RT-PCR was run on the TCR CDR3. TCRdb re-called the multiplex PCR reads through MiXCR, storing one row per CDR3 protein. Counted here are about 520,000 distinct CDR3 sequences, approximately 24% occurring once; the ten biggest clones make up 10% to 12%. These data belong to a study of T cells in Graves' hyperthyroidism and ophthalmopathy.

The receptor's source is a woman aged 25 to 39 with Graves' ophthalmopathy. The chain combines TRBV7-3 with TRBJ1-2, with D unclear. Sequenced: blood. CDR3: CASSSRKGGTSNYGYTF. CDR3 sequence (DNA): TGTGCCAGCAGCTCCCGGAAAGGAGGCACCTCTAACTATGGCTACACCTTC.